The 14 T cell receptor beta chains given below trace back to one sample, sequenced in a study of chemoradiotherapy in HPV16-positive cancers. Here immunoSEQ multiplex PCR was the method, and the copy in TCRdb shows in-frame clones only, minus some. The sample lists about 23,000 clones; about 90% were seen once. Material: blood, obtained from a patient who underwent chemoradiotherapy. All receptors derive from a human donor with HPV-associated anogenital cancer.

V usage is TRBV7-8 and J usage is TRBJ2-2, with D maybe TRBD2 (5 bases). Between the trimmed V and J ends, which lost 1 base and 4 bases, there was a span of 16 bases. The CDR3 spans 17 residues. Germline-derived CDR1 and CDR2 are SGHVS and FQNEAQ. The CDR3, as DNA: TGTGCCAGCAGCTTAGAGGTCCCGGGGAGCGGCACCGGGGAGCTGTTTTTT. Protein: CASSLEVPGSGTGELFF.

The chain employs TRBV10-3 and TRBJ2-1; 7 bases are a match to TRBD2. There are 15 residues in the CDR3. From germline, CDR1 is ENHRY and CDR2 SYGVKD. The J segment lost 2 bases and the V segment lost 0 bases, leaving 1 base of the junction unmatched. In nucleotides, the CDR3 is TGTGCCATCAGTGAGTCGAGCGGGGCCTACAATGAGCAGTTCTTC. This gives the protein CAISESSGAYNEQFF.

This rearrangement joins TRBV19 to TRBJ1-1, with D possibly matching TRBD1 (6 bases). This CDR3 spans 14 amino acids. Germline CDR1 reads LNHDA; CDR2 reads SQIVND (reference sequence). Trimming took 3 bases from V and 1 from J, leaving 9 bases between them. CDR3 coding DNA: TGTGCCAGTAGTATCCAGGGGCCGAACACTGAAGCTTTCTTT. Translation: CASSIQGPNTEAFF.

The rearrangement uses TRBV13 and TRBJ2-5, with 7 positions matching TRBD2. This CDR3 has 15 amino acids. CDR1 is PRHDT, CDR2 FYEKMQ, per germline (reference sequence). The V gene end was trimmed by 0 bases and the J gene end by 1 base; junction bases not matched to a gene: 2. CDR3 bases: TGTGCCAGCAGCTTAGGGTGGGAGGGCCAAGAGACCCAGTACTTC. Amino acid sequence: CASSLGWEGQETQYF.

This clone was found once. The chain combines TRBV5-5 with TRBJ2-5, with a possible D match to TRBD2 (6 bases). Germline CDR1 reads SGHKS; CDR2 reads YYEKEE (reference sequence). Trimming shortened V by 4 bases and J by 1 base, and 17 bases separated the two germline ends. This CDR3 is 16 amino acids long. CDR3 in amino acids: CASSLDSFGGQETQYF. CDR3 coding DNA: TGTGCCAGCAGCCTCGACTCCTTCGGGGGCCAAGAGACCCAGTACTTC.

The CDR3 nucleotides are TGTGCCAGCAGCTTAGTCCCCATCACTAGCGGGGTTGGGGTGACCCAGTACTTC. Translation gives CASSLVPITSGVGVTQYF. The genes are TRBV7-2 and TRBJ2-5; 10 bases fit TRBD2. The CDR3 extends over 18 amino acids. With 1 base clipped from V and 7 bases from J, the junction kept 15 bases outside the gene matches. The germline gives CDR1 SGHTA, CDR2 FQGNSA.

J is TRBJ2-1 and V is TRBV11-2; D call uncertain. The germline CDR1 and CDR2 sequences are SGHAT and FQNNGV. V lost 6 bases and J 3 bases, leaving 9 bases between the germline ends. This CDR3 has 13 amino acids. The CDR3 here is CASREPDYNEQFF. CDR3 DNA sequence: TGTGCCAGCAGGGAACCCGACTACAATGAGCAGTTCTTC.

The rearrangement joins TRBV7-2 to TRBJ2-2; D perhaps matches TRBD1 (7 bases). Trimming pared 4 bases from V and 7 bases from J, leaving 16 bases between. The germline gives CDR1 SGHTA, CDR2 FQGNSA. The CDR3 consists of 15 residues. CDR3 DNA: TGTGCCAGCAGCTCGGCGGGACAGCCAAACGGGGAGCTGTTTTTT. This sequence encodes CASSSAGQPNGELFF.

The V and J genes are TRBV30 and TRBJ2-6; possible D gene TRBD1, 5 bases. CDR1 is GTSNPN and CDR2 is SVGIG in the germline V gene (reference sequence). The CDR3 is made up of 15 amino acids. V was clipped by 0 bases and J by 0 bases, with 6 bases between them. CDR3 sequence reads: CAWSVRGSGANVLTF. The CDR3 DNA reads TGTGCCTGGAGTGTTAGGGGCTCTGGGGCCAACGTCCTGACTTTC. Full variable domain (rest looked up from reference TRBV30 and TRBJ2-6): SQTIHQWPATLVQPVGSPLSLECTVEGTSNPNLYWYRQAAGRGLQLLFYSVGIGQISSEVPQNLSASRPQDRQFILSSKKLLLSDSGFYLCAWSVRGSGANVLTFGAGSRLTVL.

The gene calls are TRBV5-6 and TRBJ2-7; D remains unclear. CDR1 is SGHDT and CDR2 is YYEEEE in the germline V gene. Trimming shortened V by 2 bases and J by 2 bases, and 8 bases separated the two germline ends. CDR3 length equals 13 residues. DNA for the CDR3: TGTGCCAGCAGCTTAAGGGTTACCTACGAGCAGTACTTC. Encoded protein: CASSLRVTYEQYF.

The chain combines TRBV5-8 with TRBJ1-5, with TRBD1 identical over 10 bases. V lost 3 bases, J lost 5 bases, and 5 bases stayed unmatched. CDR3 length: 15 amino acids. Germline V CDR1 and CDR2: SGHTS, YDEGEE. The DNA for the CDR3 is TGTGCCAGCAGCTCCGACAGGGGGCGAGATCAGCCCCAGCATTTT. Translating gives CASSSDRGRDQPQHF.

This clone was seen a single time. This CDR3 is CAWSPRGEAFF. Written as DNA, the CDR3 is TGTGCCTGGAGCCCCAGGGGTGAAGCTTTCTTT. The chain couples TRBV30 to TRBJ1-1; D possibly corresponds to TRBD1 (6 bases). The V gene's germline CDR1 is GTSNPN and CDR2 SVGIG (reference sequence). CDR3 length equals 11 residues. The V end lost 3 bases, the J end lost 7 bases, and 9 bases lay between the germline ends.

The V gene is TRBV14, the J gene TRBJ2-5; TRBD2 might be the D (5 bases). The DNA end lines up better with TRBJ2-7; the J call may be wrong. CDR1 SGHDN and CDR2 FVKESK come from the germline V gene. The CDR3 is 13 residues long. The CDR3 here is CASSQVRGYEQYF. The CDR3 DNA is TGTGCCAGCAGCCAAGTACGGGGCTACGAGCAGTACTTC.

The gene calls are TRBV7-3 and TRBJ2-7; 8 bases align to TRBD1. The CDR3 is 14 residues long. Germline V CDR1 and CDR2: SGHTA, FQGTGA. With V trimmed by 4 bases and J by 6 bases, 8 bases remained unmatched. CDR3 DNA sequence: TGTGCCAGCAGCTCCAGACAGGGGATGCGCGAGCAGTACTTC. It translates to CASSSRQGMREQYF.